This record concerns one TCR beta chain sequence. Its target is not known. Trimming shortened V by 5 bases and J by 3 bases, and 20 bases separated the two germline ends. Germline V lookup: CDR1 KGHSH, CDR2 LQKENI. The CDR3 is 16 residues long. Both 60 Vbeta primers and 13 Jbeta primers went into the PCR. Some clones are missing from TCRdb's copy, which holds only in-frame ones; the method was immunoSEQ multiplex PCR. The sample has fewer than 140,000 clones, around 75% seen once; the top ten hold roughly 3%. The entry originates in a study of cytomegalovirus exposure and HLA in healthy donors. General observations from the study: Some V segments could not be told apart, so they were left out, TRBV6-2 and TRBV6-3 among them. The productive fraction for most TCR beta V segments was about 87% or about 30% in an earlier analysis. Later analysis associated a missense DCLRE1C variant with TCR beta V- and J-gene trimming.

The chain uses TRBV18 and TRBJ2-7; D is possibly TRBD1 (6 bases). The sample consisted of PBMCs. The origin of this receptor is a female donor in good health and CMV-seronegative. The CDR3 here is CASSKAGPQGHYEQYF. The CDR3 region has the DNA TGTGCCAGCTCAAAAGCCGGTCCACAGGGACACTACGAGCAGTACTTC.